The sequence of this T cell receptor beta chain was determined in a study of CD8 T cells in ankylosing spondylitis. Libraries for TCR beta were made by quantitative 5'-RACE with molecular barcodes. TCRdb re-derived calls from the 5' RACE reads in MiXCR, one entry per CDR3 protein. The repertoire holds 700,000 to 850,000 distinct CDR3 sequences, with approximately 12% as singletons. Study observations and caveats: About 8 highly homologous variants made up a TCR beta motif, and this motif appeared characteristic of ankylosing spondylitis blood.

J gave up 3 bases and V 6 bases, and 7 bases lay outside the gene matches. Germline values: CDR1 MNHNS, CDR2 SASEGT. The CDR3 has 14 amino acids. This clonotype was picked up many times. Its cognate antigen is unknown. Sequences were obtained from blood, either unsorted or a sorted T cell fraction (not recorded which). The receptor's source is a male donor with ankylosing spondylitis. V gene TRBV6-1 combines with J gene TRBJ2-7; TRBD2 matches at 8 bases. The DNA for the CDR3 is TGTGCCAGCAGCACGGGGGGGGGCCGCTACGAGCAGTACTTC. Translated: CASSTGGGRYEQYF.